These 8 T cell receptor beta chains were all obtained from the same sample, sequenced in a study of T cell responses to AZD1222 COVID-19 vaccine (dated by TCRdb to the early 2020s). Library preparation used the immunoSEQ multiplex PCR assay. What TCRdb holds here is the immuneACCESS table cut down to in-frame rearrangements. Part of the clones is not present; checked against another copy, under half of the missing clones reflect an unresolved V gene, and the others are unexplained. Present in this sample are approximately 110,000 clones, about nine tenths of which were seen just once. Less than 6% of the sample is in the top ten clones. This specimen's time point label, per the study, means: baseline before first vaccination. Here the sequenced sample was peripheral blood, taken on day 0 of AZD1222 vaccination. Source of these receptors: an adult in good health.

For this clone: Other DNA sequences in the same sample also yield this CDR3. The CDR3 here is CASSLDRGGTGELFF. The CDR3, as DNA: TGCGCCAGCAGCTTGGACAGGGGTGGGACCGGGGAGCTGTTTTTT. This rearrangement joins TRBV5-1 to TRBJ2-2; TRBD1 aligns across 7 bases. Per germline, CDR1 SGHRS and CDR2 YFSETQ. This CDR3 spans 15 amino acids. Losses at the gene ends were 0 bases for V and 5 bases for J; bases not matched to a gene: 4.

The V gene is TRBV5-1, the J gene TRBJ2-1; 15 nucleotides line up with TRBD2. The germline V gene encodes CDR1 SGHRS and CDR2 YFSETQ. V was clipped by 5 bases and J by 10 bases; unmatched bases: 7. The CDR3 is 15 amino acids. CDR3 nucleotides: TGCGCCAGCAGGCCCGGGACTAGCGGGGGGAACGAGCAGTTCTTC. Translated, it gives CASRPGTSGGNEQFF. Complete variable domain (other parts from reference TRBV5-1 and TRBJ2-1): KAGVTQTPRYLIKTRGQQVTLSCSPISGHRSVSWYQQTPGQGLQFLFEYFSETQRNKGNFPGRFSGRQFSNSRSEMNVSTLELGDSALYLCASRPGTSGGNEQFFGPGTRLTVL.

The genes are TRBV4-3 and TRBJ2-7; 7 nucleotides match TRBD2. J lost 5 bases, V lost 3 bases, and 4 bases had no gene match. CDR1 and CDR2 from the germline V gene are LGHNA and YSLEER. The CDR3 length is 13 residues. CDR3 loop: CASSQERGDEQYF. In DNA form, the CDR3 reads TGCGCCAGCAGCCAGGAGCGGGGTGACGAGCAGTACTTC.

This clone is medium-sized (0.01 to 0.1%) by share. The chain carries TRBV24-1 and TRBJ1-5; D call uncertain. The ends were cut back, 6 bases at V and 4 bases at J, with 6 bases in the middle. The CDR3 loop spans 12 amino acids. The V gene's germline CDR1 is KGHDR and CDR2 SFDVKD. DNA of the CDR3: TGTGCCACCAGTAGGACGAATCAGCCCCAGCATTTT. Protein sequence: CATSRTNQPQHF.

The chain couples TRBV5-1 to TRBJ1-3; D is unresolved. V lost 4 bases and J lost 0, with 5 bases in between. The CDR3 contains 13 residues. Per germline, CDR1 SGHRS and CDR2 YFSETQ. CDR3 amino acids: CASSPSSGNTIYF. The DNA for the CDR3 is TGCGCCAGCAGCCCCTCCTCTGGAAACACCATATATTTT.

This chain links TRBV6-5 with TRBJ2-2; 8 bases map to TRBD2. The CDR3 consists of 13 residues. CDR1 is MNHEY and CDR2 is SVGAGI in the germline V gene. The V gene end was trimmed by 0 bases and the J gene end by 11 bases; junction bases not matched to a gene: 2. Here the CDR3 reads CASSYSRGAELFF. The CDR3 DNA follows: TGTGCCAGCAGTTACTCGCGGGGGGCCGAGCTGTTTTTT.

The rearrangement links TRBV19 to TRBJ1-2; 8 nucleotides align to TRBD1. Germline V gives CDR1 LNHDA, CDR2 SQIVND (reference sequence). The J segment lost 4 bases and the V segment lost 9 bases, leaving 4 bases of the junction unmatched. This CDR3 has 12 residues. CDR3 sequence reads: CASRQGAYGYTF. As DNA, the CDR3 is TGTGCCAGCCGGCAGGGGGCCTATGGCTACACCTTC.

The genes are TRBV18 and TRBJ1-1; D perhaps matches TRBD1 (6 bases). Germline values: CDR1 KGHSH, CDR2 LQKENI. This CDR3 region has 15 residues. Trimming took 0 bases from V and 1 from J, leaving 9 bases between them. CDR3 sequence reads: CASSPPRGANTEAFF. The CDR3 bases are TGTGCCAGCTCACCACCGCGGGGGGCGAACACTGAAGCTTTCTTT.